Following are 17 T cell receptor beta chains from one sample sequenced in a study of sequential checkpoint blockade in melanoma. TCRdb keeps only in-frame clones here, not all; method: immunoSEQ multiplex PCR. The table records fewer than 20,000 clones, around three fifths of them present only once. Treatment denoted: randomized to nivolumab then ipilimumab (arm A) or the reverse (arm B). The sequencing used CD8+ T cells sorted from blood (inferred from file names), collected from a patient given nivolumab and ipilimumab in sequence. The receptor set was obtained from a human donor with melanoma.

The sample holds a few counts of this clone. The chain employs TRBV7-3 and TRBJ2-3; 8 nucleotides match TRBD2. The germline V gene encodes CDR1 SGHTA and CDR2 FQGTGA. The CDR3 runs 14 residues. V was clipped by 5 bases and J by 4 bases; unmatched bases: 5. The CDR3 region is CASSPGLAADTQYF. CDR3 sequence (DNA): TGTGCCAGCAGCCCTGGACTAGCCGCAGATACGCAGTATTTT.

The chain has TRBV6-5 and TRBJ2-1; 13 bases line up with TRBD2. Germline assignment: CDR1 MNHEY and CDR2 SVGAGI. V lost 6 bases to trimming and J lost 8 bases; unmatched junction nucleotides: 7. There are 15 residues in the CDR3. CDR3 sequence reads: CASSITSGGAHEQFF. The CDR3 nucleotides are TGTGCCAGCAGCATCACTAGCGGGGGGGCCCATGAGCAGTTCTTC.

The V gene is TRBV7-8, the J gene TRBJ2-7; 14 nucleotides agree with TRBD2. The CDR3 length is 18 residues. CDR1 is SGHVS and CDR2 is FQNEAQ in the germline V gene. V was pared by 5 bases and J by 2 bases, with 11 bases of the junction left unmatched. CDR3 nucleotides: TGTGCCAGCAGCCCCTCCGGGACTAGCGGGAGTGGAACCTACGAGCAGTACTTC. It translates to CASSPSGTSGSGTYEQYF.

V gene TRBV4-1 combines with J gene TRBJ1-1, with a possible D match to TRBD1 (6 bases). V lost 4 bases, J lost 10 bases, and 13 bases lay in between. The CDR3 spans 12 residues. Looked up from germline, CDR1 is MGHRA and CDR2 is YSYEKL. The CDR3 protein is CASSPGVGLAFF. In nucleotides, the CDR3 is TGCGCCAGCAGCCCAGGGGTGGGGTTAGCTTTCTTT.

This clone has a handful of counts. This chain connects TRBV6-5 to TRBJ1-4; 9 bases are a match to TRBD1. CDR1 and CDR2 from the germline V gene are MNHEY and SVGAGI. Germline trimming cut 6 bases from V and 3 bases from J; bases unmatched to any gene: 5. CDR3 length equals 15 residues. The CDR3 nucleotides are TGTGCCAGCAGGCCCGGGACAGGGCCTAATGAAAAACTGTTTTTT. It is translated as CASRPGTGPNEKLFF.

The V call is TRBV21-1, the J call TRBJ2-7; the table assigns TRBD2, which was not confirmed against the DNA. TRBV21-1 is an annotated pseudogene. The CDR3 has 15 residues. The CDR3 region is CASNPPGLDLYEQYF. The CDR3 DNA reads as TGTGCCAGCAACCCGCCGGGACTAGATCTCTACGAGCAGTACTTC.

This clone was counted a few times. J is TRBJ2-3 and V is TRBV7-9; D is perhaps TRBD1 (5 bases). V was trimmed by 3 bases and J by 4 bases, leaving 17 bases between them. Germline V gives CDR1 SEHNR, CDR2 FQNEAQ (reference sequence). The CDR3 consists of 16 residues. The DNA of the CDR3 is TGTGCCAGCAGCTTGGGGCTTTGGGAAAGCCCAGATACGCAGTATTTT. It is translated as CASSLGLWESPDTQYF.

J is TRBJ2-3 and V is TRBV7-8; D remains ambiguous. Trimming took off 3 bases at V and 0 bases at J, with 10 bases between the two ends. This CDR3 comprises 15 residues. The germline gives CDR1 SGHVS, CDR2 FQNEAQ. In nucleotides, the CDR3 is TGTGCCAGCAGCTTTATAGGCGGTAGCACAGATACGCAGTATTTT. The encoded protein is CASSFIGGSTDTQYF.

In this sample, this clone turned up once. The rearrangement joins TRBV6-1 to TRBJ2-6, with D perhaps matching TRBD1 (6 bases). The CDR3 consists of 16 residues. CDR1 is MNHNS and CDR2 is SASEGT in the germline V gene. The V and J ends lost 3 bases and 2 bases respectively, with 11 bases between them. CDR3 nucleotide sequence: TGTGCCAGCAGTGAGGAACAGGGAACTGGGGCCAACGTCCTGACTTTC. Amino acids: CASSEEQGTGANVLTF.

This rearrangement joins TRBV7-6 to TRBJ2-7; TRBD1 agrees at 8 bases. This CDR3 has 13 amino acids. CDR1 is SGHVS and CDR2 is FNYEAQ in the germline V gene. J lost 3 bases, V lost 6 bases, and 4 bases had no gene match. CDR3 region: CASSPGQGYEQYF. CDR3 DNA: TGTGCCAGCAGTCCCGGACAGGGCTACGAGCAGTACTTC.

The rearrangement joins TRBV4-2 to TRBJ2-1; D gene uncertain. The CDR3 is 15 residues long. Trimming shortened V by 1 base and J by 0 bases, and 7 bases separated the two germline ends. CDR1 and CDR2 (germline): LGHNA, YNFKEQ. This CDR3 reads CASSQVESSYNEQFF. The DNA for the CDR3 is TGTGCCAGCAGCCAAGTGGAGAGCTCCTACAATGAGCAGTTCTTC.

The sample holds a few counts of this clone. J is TRBJ2-2 and V is TRBV19; D gene unclear. CDR1 is LNHDA and CDR2 is SQIVND in the germline V gene (reference sequence). This CDR3 comprises 12 residues. V was trimmed by 5 bases and J by 4 bases, leaving 5 bases between them. CDR3 nucleotide sequence: TGTGCCAGTAGTCAGTTCACCGGGGAGCTGTTTTTT. The encoded protein is CASSQFTGELFF.

The chain recombines TRBV2 with TRBJ1-1; 7 nucleotides agree with TRBD1. The germline gives CDR1 SNHLY, CDR2 FYNNEI. Germline trimming cut 10 bases from V and 4 bases from J; bases unmatched to any gene: 6. CDR3 length: 12 residues. The CDR3 here is CATEDRATEAFF. The CDR3 nucleotides are TGTGCCACCGAAGACAGGGCCACTGAAGCTTTCTTT.

The chain joins TRBV10-3 to TRBJ2-7, with 10 nucleotides matching TRBD2. CDR3 length equals 15 residues. Germline values: CDR1 ENHRY, CDR2 SYGVKD. V lost 4 bases and J lost 4; bases outside the gene matches: 7. The CDR3 coding sequence is TGTGCCATCAGTGCGGTAGCGGGAGGCTTGTACGAGCAGTACTTC. Protein: CAISAVAGGLYEQYF.

This rearrangement joins TRBV15 to TRBJ1-4, with 9 bases lining up with TRBD1. Germline values: CDR1 LNHNV, CDR2 YYDKDF (reference sequence). J lost 4 bases, V lost 1 base, and 1 base had no gene match. CDR3 length equals 15 residues. CDR3 sequence (DNA): TGTGCCACCAGCAGAGGACAGGGGGATAATGAAAAACTGTTTTTT. Translated: CATSRGQGDNEKLFF. Using reference TRBV15 and TRBJ1-4 for the parts outside the CDR3, the full variable domain is DAMVIQNPRYQVTQFGKPVTLSCSQTLNHNVMYWYQQKSSQAPKLLFHYYDKDFNNEADTPDNFQSRRPNTSFCFLDIRSPGLGDTAMYLCATSRGQGDNEKLFFGSGTQLSVL.

This clone is termed medium-sized. This chain uses TRBV28 with TRBJ1-4; possible D gene TRBD1, 6 bases. The germline V gene encodes CDR1 MDHEN and CDR2 SYDVKM. Trimming stripped 5 bases from V and 7 bases from J, with 17 bases between. CDR3 length equals 15 residues. In DNA, the CDR3 is TGTGCCAGCAGTGTAACCACAGGGAGGGGTGAAAAACTGTTTTTT. It translates to CASSVTTGRGEKLFF.

This clone was detected a few times. The chain is built from TRBV15 and TRBJ1-1; a weak D match, TRBD1 (6 bases). Trimming cost V 0 bases and J 4 bases, with 18 bases left between them. The germline CDR1 and CDR2 sequences are LNHNV and YYDKDF (reference sequence). The CDR3 is 17 amino acids. The CDR3 is CATSRDTGISVGTEAFF. The CDR3 DNA reads TGTGCCACCAGCAGAGACACAGGGATTTCGGTGGGCACTGAAGCTTTCTTT.